This T cell receptor beta chain is from a study of metastatic and nonmetastatic thyroid tumors. Turning to the study itself: It was across blood and tumor or nodule tissue from malignant and benign thyroid patients that repertoires were compared.

The V gene's germline CDR1 is SGHAT and CDR2 FQNNGV. The CDR3 consists of 13 residues. V was pared by 5 bases and J by 8 bases, with 12 bases between. Study conclusions and caveats: Versus benign nodules, malignant thyroid tumors reportedly had significantly higher TCR beta diversity, in blood and tumor.

Patients underwent thyroid surgery, and none had received any treatment before it. Under the authors' procedure: For papillary thyroid cancer, a distant-metastasis classifier was constructed from CDR3 differences observed across clinicopathological groups. TCRdb re-analyzed the PCR reads using MiXCR. TCRdb, not the authors, supplied the V and J calls. In the table there are about 24,000 clones, roughly a fifth of which are singletons. At least ten counts were recorded for this clone. Its antigen remains unknown. The same CDR3 is also encoded by other DNA sequences in this sample. Sequenced: blood. The TCR sequence derives from a female donor with papillary thyroid cancer or a benign thyroid nodule (not recorded which). Some clones in this sample may be carry-over from other donors' samples. V is TRBV11-2 and J is TRBJ2-2; D ambiguous. The CDR3 nucleotides are TGTGCCAGCAGCATCCGACTGGCTGGGGAGCTGTTTTTT. As protein: CASSIRLAGELFF.